This TCR beta chain was captured in a study of OX40 agonist ivuxolimab in advanced cancers. Across the whole study: A partial response was reached by three patients: one with hepatocellular carcinoma and two with cutaneous melanoma.

Sequencing used immunoSEQ multiplex PCR; TCRdb keeps in-frame clones, though not all of them. The top ten clones hold approximately 2% of a sample with around 60,000 clones, 80% to 90% of them seen once. No patient had autoimmune disease or received systemic immunosuppression. The CDR3 runs 13 residues. With 0 bases removed from V and 7 bases from J, the gap between germline ends came to 9 bases. Germline assignment: CDR1 SGHDN and CDR2 FVKESK. This TCR was sampled from an adult with an advanced solid tumor such as melanoma, head and neck, liver or kidney cancer. The V and J genes are TRBV14 and TRBJ1-2, with no clear D. This specimen consisted of CD4+ or CD8+ T cells sorted from blood, obtained in a trial of the OX40 agonist ivuxolimab. The CDR3 loop is CASSQDQWSGYTF. The DNA for the CDR3 is TGTGCCAGCAGCCAAGATCAATGGAGTGGCTACACCTTC.